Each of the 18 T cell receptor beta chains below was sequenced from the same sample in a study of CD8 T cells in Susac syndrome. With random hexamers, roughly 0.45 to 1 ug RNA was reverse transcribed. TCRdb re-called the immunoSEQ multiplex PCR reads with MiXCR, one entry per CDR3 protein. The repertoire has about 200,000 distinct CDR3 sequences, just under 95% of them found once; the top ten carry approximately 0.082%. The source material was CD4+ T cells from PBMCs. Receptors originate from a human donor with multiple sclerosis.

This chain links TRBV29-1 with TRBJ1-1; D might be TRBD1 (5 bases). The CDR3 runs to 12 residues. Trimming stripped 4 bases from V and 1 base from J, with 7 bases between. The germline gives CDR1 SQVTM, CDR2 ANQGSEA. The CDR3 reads CSVVRGNTEAFF. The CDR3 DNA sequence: TGCAGCGTTGTGAGGGGGAACACTGAAGCTTTCTTT.

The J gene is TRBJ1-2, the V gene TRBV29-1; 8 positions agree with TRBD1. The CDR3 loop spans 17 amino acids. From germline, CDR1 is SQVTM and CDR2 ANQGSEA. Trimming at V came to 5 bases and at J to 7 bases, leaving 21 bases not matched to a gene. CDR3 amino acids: CSVIDRYGQGGPGGYTF. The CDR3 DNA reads TGCAGCGTTATCGACCGTTACGGACAGGGCGGTCCAGGTGGCTACACCTTC.

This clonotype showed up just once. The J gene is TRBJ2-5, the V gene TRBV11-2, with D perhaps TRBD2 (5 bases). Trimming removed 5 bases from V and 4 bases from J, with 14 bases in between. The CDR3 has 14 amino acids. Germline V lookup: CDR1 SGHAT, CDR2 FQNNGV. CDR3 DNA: TGTGCCAGCAGCCCTGAGGGATGGGGAGAGACCCAGTACTTC. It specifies CASSPEGWGETQYF. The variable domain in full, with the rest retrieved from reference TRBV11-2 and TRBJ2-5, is EAGVAQSPRYKIIEKRQSVAFWCNPISGHATLYWYQQILGQGPKLLIQFQNNGVVDDSQLPKDRFSAERLKGVDSTLKIQPAKLEDSAVYLCASSPEGWGETQYFGPGTRLLVL.

CDR3 DNA: TGCAGTGCTAGATTAACTAGCTCGAACACAGATACGCAGTATTTT. It yields the protein CSARLTSSNTDTQYF. The chain uses TRBV20-1 and TRBJ2-3; perhaps TRBD2 as D (6 bases). The V and J ends lost 2 bases and 2 bases respectively, with 14 bases between them. The CDR3 length is 15 residues. Germline V lookup: CDR1 DFQATT, CDR2 SNEGSKA (reference sequence).

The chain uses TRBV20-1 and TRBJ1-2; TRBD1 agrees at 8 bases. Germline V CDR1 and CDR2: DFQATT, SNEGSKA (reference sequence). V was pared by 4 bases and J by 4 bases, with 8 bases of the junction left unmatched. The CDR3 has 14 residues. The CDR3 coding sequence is TGCAGTGCTACAATACCAGGGGGCGCCTATGGCTACACCTTC. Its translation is CSATIPGGAYGYTF.

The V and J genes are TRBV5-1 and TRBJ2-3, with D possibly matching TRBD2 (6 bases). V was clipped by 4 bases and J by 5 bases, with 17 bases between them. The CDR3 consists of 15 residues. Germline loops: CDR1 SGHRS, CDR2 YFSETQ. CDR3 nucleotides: TGCGCCAGCAGCCGCGACTGGGCGGGGATAGATACGCAGTATTTT. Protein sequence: CASSRDWAGIDTQYF.

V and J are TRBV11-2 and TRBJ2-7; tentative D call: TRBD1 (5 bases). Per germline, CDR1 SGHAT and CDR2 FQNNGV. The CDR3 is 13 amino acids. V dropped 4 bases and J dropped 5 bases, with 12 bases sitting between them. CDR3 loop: CASSSNLRDEQYF. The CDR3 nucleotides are TGTGCCAGCAGCTCCAACCTCAGGGACGAGCAGTACTTC.

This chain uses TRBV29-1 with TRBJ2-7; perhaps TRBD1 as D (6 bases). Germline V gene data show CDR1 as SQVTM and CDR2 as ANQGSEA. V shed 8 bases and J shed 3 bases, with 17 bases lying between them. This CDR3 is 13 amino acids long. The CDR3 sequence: CSQPRKGVYEQYF. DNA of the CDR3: TGCAGCCAACCTCGGAAGGGGGTCTACGAGCAGTACTTC.

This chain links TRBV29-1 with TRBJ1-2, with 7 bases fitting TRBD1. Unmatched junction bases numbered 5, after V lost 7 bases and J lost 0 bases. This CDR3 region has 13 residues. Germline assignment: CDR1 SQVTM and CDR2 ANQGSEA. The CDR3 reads CSAADRANYGYTF. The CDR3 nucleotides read TGCAGCGCGGCTGACAGGGCTAACTATGGCTACACCTTC. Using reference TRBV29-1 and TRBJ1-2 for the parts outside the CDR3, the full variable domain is SAVISQKPSRDICQRGTSLTIQCQVDSQVTMMFWYRQQPGQSLTLIATANQGSEATYESGFVIDKFPISRPNLTFSTLTVSNMSPEDSSIYLCSAADRANYGYTFGSGTRLTVV.

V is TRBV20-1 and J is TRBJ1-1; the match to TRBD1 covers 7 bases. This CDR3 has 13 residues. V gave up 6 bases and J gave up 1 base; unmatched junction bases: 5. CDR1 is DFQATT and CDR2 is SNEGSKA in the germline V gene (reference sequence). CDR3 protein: CSAPGQANTEAFF. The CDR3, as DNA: TGCAGTGCGCCAGGACAGGCGAACACTGAAGCTTTCTTT.

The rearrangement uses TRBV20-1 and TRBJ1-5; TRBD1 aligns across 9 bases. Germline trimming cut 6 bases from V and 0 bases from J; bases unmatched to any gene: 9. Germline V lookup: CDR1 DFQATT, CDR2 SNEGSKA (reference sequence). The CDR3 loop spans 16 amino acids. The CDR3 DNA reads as TGCAGTGCGGGGAGACAGGGGGAAATTAGCAATCAGCCCCAGCATTTT. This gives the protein CSAGRQGEISNQPQHF.

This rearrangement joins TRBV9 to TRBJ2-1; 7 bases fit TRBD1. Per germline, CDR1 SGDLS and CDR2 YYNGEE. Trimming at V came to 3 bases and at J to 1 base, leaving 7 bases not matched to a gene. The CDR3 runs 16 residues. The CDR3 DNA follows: TGTGCCAGCAGCGAGACAGGGAGCGGATCCTACAATGAGCAGTTCTTC. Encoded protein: CASSETGSGSYNEQFF.

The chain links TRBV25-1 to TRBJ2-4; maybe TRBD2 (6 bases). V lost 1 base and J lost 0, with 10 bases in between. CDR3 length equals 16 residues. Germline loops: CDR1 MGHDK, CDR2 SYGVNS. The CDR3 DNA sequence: TGTGCCAGCAGTGAATGGGGGGACCTAGCCAAAAACATTCAGTACTTC. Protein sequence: CASSEWGDLAKNIQYF.

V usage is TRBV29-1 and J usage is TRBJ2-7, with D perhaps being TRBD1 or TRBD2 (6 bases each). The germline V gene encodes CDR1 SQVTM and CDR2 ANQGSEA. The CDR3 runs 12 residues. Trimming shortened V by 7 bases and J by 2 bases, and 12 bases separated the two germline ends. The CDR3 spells CSAGGSTYEQYF. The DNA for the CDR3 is TGCAGCGCCGGGGGCTCCACCTACGAGCAGTACTTC.

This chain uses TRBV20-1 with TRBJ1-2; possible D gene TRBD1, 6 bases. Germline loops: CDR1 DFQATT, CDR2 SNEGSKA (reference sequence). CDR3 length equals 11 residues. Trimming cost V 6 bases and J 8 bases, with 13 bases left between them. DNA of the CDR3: TGCAGTGCGTCAGGGGTAGGGGGCTACACCTTC. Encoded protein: CSASGVGGYTF.

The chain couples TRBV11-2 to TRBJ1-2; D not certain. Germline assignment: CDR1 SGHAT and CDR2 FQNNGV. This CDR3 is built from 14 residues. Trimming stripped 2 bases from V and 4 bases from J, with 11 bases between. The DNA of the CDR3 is TGTGCCAGCAGCTTAATGGCGGCCACCTATGGCTACACCTTC. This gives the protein CASSLMAATYGYTF.

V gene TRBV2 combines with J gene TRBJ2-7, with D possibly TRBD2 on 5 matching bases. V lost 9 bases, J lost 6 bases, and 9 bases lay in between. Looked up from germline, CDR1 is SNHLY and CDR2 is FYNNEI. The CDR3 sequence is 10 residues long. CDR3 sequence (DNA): TGTGCCAGTACTAGTCCCGAGCAGTACGTC. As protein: CASTSPEQYV.

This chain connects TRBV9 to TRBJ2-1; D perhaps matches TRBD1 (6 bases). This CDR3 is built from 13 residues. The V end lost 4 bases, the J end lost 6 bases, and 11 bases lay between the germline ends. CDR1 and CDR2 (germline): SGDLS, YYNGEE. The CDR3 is CASSPGTPNEQFF. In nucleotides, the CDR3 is TGTGCCAGCAGCCCCGGGACACCCAATGAGCAGTTCTTC.